These 23 T cell receptor beta chains originate from one sample sequenced in a study of CD8+ T cells in alopecia areata. cDNA serving as the sequencing template came from extracted, reverse transcribed RNA. Clones were sequenced by immunoSEQ multiplex PCR, and TCRdb holds only the in-frame ones, with some missing. The data contain some 170,000 clones, just over 65% of them singletons. This specimen was CD8+ T cells sorted from blood, taken at week 0. The receptors here all came from a human donor with alopecia areata.

This chain links TRBV7-9 with TRBJ1-6, with 8 bases that match TRBD1. There are 14 residues in the CDR3. V was clipped by 5 bases and J by 7 bases; unmatched bases: 4. CDR1 is SEHNR and CDR2 is FQNEAQ in the germline V gene (reference sequence). The CDR3 DNA reads as TGTGCCAGCAGCCAGACAGGGGTCAATTCACCCCTCCACTTT. This sequence encodes CASSQTGVNSPLHF.

The chain combines TRBV7-9 with TRBJ1-1; D is unclear. The CDR3 covers 14 residues. Germline loops: CDR1 SEHNR, CDR2 FQNEAQ (reference sequence). V lost 5 bases to trimming and J lost 7 bases, with 17 bases between them. CDR3 in amino acids: CASSPGRFPVEAFF. The CDR3 bases are TGTGCCAGCAGCCCTGGGCGCTTCCCAGTTGAAGCTTTCTTT.

This clone turned up a few times. The V call is TRBV29-1, the J call TRBJ2-3, with 8 bases that match TRBD1. Germline assignment: CDR1 SQVTM and CDR2 ANQGSEA. V shed 6 bases, J shed 0 bases, and the junction held 5 bases outside the gene matches. There are 14 residues in the CDR3. The CDR3 loop reads CSVRDRPSTDTQYF. The CDR3 DNA reads TGCAGCGTCCGGGACAGGCCTAGCACAGATACGCAGTATTTT.

The chain recombines TRBV11-2 with TRBJ2-7; 9 bases map to TRBD1. CDR3 length: 15 residues. The trim removed 3 bases at V and 0 bases at J, leaving 3 bases unmatched. The germline CDR1 and CDR2 sequences are SGHAT and FQNNGV. CDR3 loop: CASSFGQGISYEQYF. As DNA, the CDR3 is TGTGCCAGCAGCTTCGGACAGGGGATCTCCTACGAGCAGTACTTC.

The gene calls are TRBV30 and TRBJ2-7, with D tentatively TRBD2 (5 bases). Germline lookup yields CDR1 GTSNPN and CDR2 SVGIG (reference sequence). V was clipped by 2 bases and J by 2 bases, with 13 bases between them. The CDR3 has 14 residues. The chain's CDR3 is CAWSIGTGTYEQYF. The CDR3 DNA is TGTGCCTGGAGTATCGGAACCGGGACCTACGAGCAGTACTTC.

V and J are TRBV9 and TRBJ1-1, with D hard to call. V lost 10 bases, J lost 0 bases, and 13 bases lay in between. CDR1 and CDR2 from the germline V gene are SGDLS and YYNGEE. This CDR3 has 13 residues. CDR3 loop: CAVKEVLNTEAFF. DNA for the CDR3: TGTGCCGTGAAGGAGGTATTGAACACTGAAGCTTTCTTT.

The chain is built from TRBV9 and TRBJ2-1; D remains ambiguous. Germline V gene sequence: CDR1 SGDLS, CDR2 YYNGEE. V shed 4 bases and J shed 7 bases, with 15 bases lying between them. This CDR3 region has 14 residues. Here the CDR3 DNA reads TGTGCCAGCAGCCCACCGGGCCGCCGTAATGAGCAGTTCTTC. It specifies CASSPPGRRNEQFF.

Points on this clone: One end of the junction does not line up with germline, which may come from a read error. The chain joins TRBV5-6 to TRBJ2-2, with a weak D call TRBD1 (5 bases). Germline CDR1 and CDR2: SGHDT and YYEEEE. The CDR3 contains 16 residues. The CDR3 bases are TGTGCCAGCAGCCCTGTGGGCTACAGGAACGCCGGGGAGCTGTTTTTT. Translated: CASSPVGYRNAGELFF.

V and J are TRBV2 and TRBJ2-5, with TRBD2 as a possible D gene (5 bases). In germline, CDR1 is SNHLY, CDR2 FYNNEI. Trimming took 3 bases from V and 5 from J, leaving 10 bases between them. The length of the CDR3 is 13 residues. CDR3 residues: CASSDTSLETQYF. CDR3 DNA sequence: TGTGCCAGCAGTGATACTAGTTTGGAGACCCAGTACTTC. Full variable domain (remainder filled in from reference TRBV2 and TRBJ2-5): EPEVTQTPSHQVTQMGQEVILRCVPISNHLYFYWYRQILGQKVEFLVSFYNNEISEKSEIFDDQFSVERPDGSNFTLKIRSTKLEDSAMYFCASSDTSLETQYFGPGTRLLVL.

The chain recombines TRBV6-1 with TRBJ2-1; D is uncertain. Trimming stripped 2 bases from V and 6 bases from J, with 5 bases between. The CDR3 is 12 residues long. The V gene's germline CDR1 is MNHNS and CDR2 SASEGT. This chain's CDR3 is CASSEPLNEQFF. The CDR3 nucleotides read TGTGCCAGCAGTGAACCCCTCAATGAGCAGTTCTTC.

This clone was observed a few times. The CDR3 loop reads CSVVLGGIDTQYF. The CDR3 nucleotides read TGCAGCGTTGTTCTTGGGGGCATAGATACGCAGTATTTT. The rearrangement links TRBV29-1 to TRBJ2-3; D might be TRBD1 (6 bases). V was trimmed by 4 bases and J by 5 bases, leaving 13 bases between them. The CDR3 contains 13 residues. Per the germline V gene, CDR1 is SQVTM and CDR2 is ANQGSEA.

The V gene is TRBV7-9, the J gene TRBJ1-6, with D unclear. The V end lost 3 bases, the J end lost 5 bases, and 14 bases lay between the germline ends. The CDR3 has 16 amino acids. Germline values: CDR1 SEHNR, CDR2 FQNEAQ (reference sequence). The CDR3 region has the DNA TGTGCCAGCAGCTTCGCTGGAGGGCCTAATAATTCACCCCTCCACTTT. Amino acids: CASSFAGGPNNSPLHF. The whole variable domain, filled in from reference TRBV7-9 and TRBJ1-6, reads DTGVSQNPRHKITKRGQNVTFRCDPISEHNRLYWYRQTLGQGPEFLTYFQNEAQLEKSRLLSDRFSAERPKGSFSTLEIQRTEQGDSAMYLCASSFAGGPNNSPLHFGNGTRLTVT.

J is TRBJ1-5 and V is TRBV12-5; D is uncertain. Germline values: CDR1 LGHNT, CDR2 FRNRAP. The CDR3 has 15 amino acids. V dropped 1 base and J dropped 5 bases, with 12 bases sitting between them. CDR3: CASGLGNSDYQPQHF. For the CDR3, the DNA is TGTGCTAGTGGTTTGGGAAACAGTGACTATCAGCCCCAGCATTTT.

As DNA, the CDR3 is TGTGCCAGCAGTGTCTTTCCGGCCGAGCAGTACTTC. This encodes CASSVFPAEQYF. This chain uses TRBV2 with TRBJ2-7; D call uncertain. The CDR3 length is 12 residues. The V end lost 4 bases, the J end lost 6 bases, and 10 bases lay between the germline ends. From germline, CDR1 is SNHLY and CDR2 FYNNEI. Filled out from reference TRBV2 and TRBJ2-7, the complete variable domain reads EPEVTQTPSHQVTQMGQEVILRCVPISNHLYFYWYRQILGQKVEFLVSFYNNEISEKSEIFDDQFSVERPDGSNFTLKIRSTKLEDSAMYFCASSVFPAEQYFGPGTRLTVT.

As regards this clone: Other nucleotide sequences from this sample produce the same CDR3. The chain links TRBV27 to TRBJ1-5; D is unclear. V was shortened by 5 bases and J by 4 bases, with 9 bases between the two germline ends. This CDR3 has 13 amino acids. CDR1 is MNHEY and CDR2 is SMNVEV in the germline V gene (reference sequence). CDR3 sequence (DNA): TGTGCCAGCAGTCGCGGCGGGAATCAGCCCCAGCATTTT. Protein product: CASSRGGNQPQHF.

The chain employs TRBV27 and TRBJ2-5; D not resolved. Germline lookup yields CDR1 MNHEY and CDR2 SMNVEV (reference sequence). The CDR3 is 13 amino acids. V was clipped by 2 bases and J by 2 bases, with 6 bases between them. CDR3 DNA: TGTGCCAGCAGTTTAAGAGGACAAGAGACCCAGTACTTC. The encoded protein is CASSLRGQETQYF.

CDR3 protein: CASSEWGSGQETQYF. The CDR3 nucleotides are TGTGCCAGCAGTGAATGGGGATCTGGTCAAGAGACCCAGTACTTC. The chain links TRBV2 to TRBJ2-5; no clear D. CDR1 SNHLY and CDR2 FYNNEI come from the germline V gene. The CDR3 spans 15 residues. The V and J ends lost 2 bases and 2 bases respectively, with 12 bases between them.

This clone was seen a few times. CDR3 residues: CASTPTSGNEQFF. CDR3 coding DNA: TGTGCCAGCACTCCGACTAGCGGGAATGAGCAGTTCTTC. The chain uses TRBV13 and TRBJ2-1; 10 bases align to TRBD2. Germline-derived CDR1 and CDR2 are PRHDT and FYEKMQ (reference sequence). The ends lost 7 bases at V and 7 bases at J; junction bases unmatched: 4. CDR3 length: 13 amino acids.

This chain joins TRBV27 and TRBJ1-1; perhaps TRBD1 as D (5 bases). Trimming removed 5 bases at V and 8 bases at J, with 12 bases between. The CDR3 totals 12 residues. Germline values: CDR1 MNHEY, CDR2 SMNVEV (reference sequence). In nucleotides, the CDR3 is TGTGCCAGCAGTCCATCGTGGGGGGAAGCTTTCTTT. The encoded protein is CASSPSWGEAFF.

The chain combines TRBV30 with TRBJ2-7, with a weak D call TRBD1 (5 bases). From germline, CDR1 is GTSNPN and CDR2 SVGIG (reference sequence). The CDR3 has 13 amino acids. The ends were cut back, 3 bases at V and 6 bases at J, with 15 bases in the middle. In nucleotides, the CDR3 is TGTGCCTGGAGCGCAGGGAAGTACACCGAGCAGTACTTC. It is translated as CAWSAGKYTEQYF.

The sample holds a few counts of this clone. The J gene is TRBJ2-5, the V gene TRBV7-2; D uncertain. Trimming cost V 11 bases and J 5 bases, with 15 bases left between them. Germline values: CDR1 SGHTA, CDR2 FQGNSA. The CDR3 spans 12 residues. CDR3 sequence: CAGNHLMETQYF. The CDR3 coding sequence is TGTGCCGGAAACCACCTGATGGAGACCCAGTACTTC.

The sample holds a few counts of this clone. The sample holds other DNA sequences that translate to the same CDR3. The V gene is TRBV30, the J gene TRBJ2-7; the D is unclear. V was pared by 4 bases and J by 0 bases, with 4 bases between. Germline CDR1 reads GTSNPN; CDR2 reads SVGIG (reference sequence). This CDR3 is built from 11 residues. The CDR3 spells CAWTDSYEQYF. The DNA for the CDR3 is TGTGCCTGGACGGACTCCTACGAGCAGTACTTC.

J is TRBJ2-1 and V is TRBV4-1; possible D gene TRBD1, 6 bases. From germline, CDR1 is MGHRA and CDR2 YSYEKL. The CDR3 runs to 15 residues. Deletions cut 2 bases from V and 4 bases from J, with 12 bases between. CDR3 sequence: CASSQTQDSYNEQFF. CDR3 sequence (DNA): TGCGCCAGCAGCCAAACCCAGGACAGTTACAATGAGCAGTTCTTC.